Following are 26 T cell receptor beta chains from one sample sequenced in a study of blood T cell repertoires in COVID-19. The table came from immunoSEQ multiplex PCR; TCRdb's copy has only in-frame clones and leaves some out. The sample carries roughly 120,000 clones, less than 95% recorded once. Material for sequencing was peripheral blood. The receptors originated from a human donor with active COVID-19. The donor label of this sample is uncertain.

This clone was seen only once. V gene TRBV7-9 combines with J gene TRBJ1-1; D is perhaps TRBD1 (5 bases). In germline, CDR1 is SEHNR, CDR2 FQNEAQ (reference sequence). The V end was cut by 2 bases, the J end by 1 base, with 8 bases between. This CDR3 region has 14 residues. The DNA for the CDR3 is TGTGCCAGCAGCTTAAGGGGTCGGAACACTGAAGCTTTCTTT. Translating gives CASSLRGRNTEAFF.

The rearrangement joins TRBV7-2 to TRBJ1-4, with D perhaps TRBD1 (5 bases). The CDR3 is 15 amino acids. Germline V gives CDR1 SGHTA, CDR2 FQGNSA. The V end was cut by 1 base, the J end by 5 bases, with 11 bases between. This CDR3 reads CASSLGQLQNEKLFF. CDR3 coding DNA: TGTGCCAGCAGCTTAGGACAGCTACAAAATGAAAAACTGTTTTTT.

V gene TRBV19 combines with J gene TRBJ1-3, with TRBD1 matching 8 bases. The CDR3 consists of 16 residues. Germline values: CDR1 LNHDA, CDR2 SQIVND (reference sequence). Trimming took 8 bases from V and 2 from J; bases not matched to a gene: 11. CDR3 amino acids: CASSQRSGGTGNTIYF. CDR3 nucleotide sequence: TGTGCCAGTTCTCAAAGGTCAGGGGGCACTGGAAACACCATATATTTT.

J is TRBJ1-6 and V is TRBV5-6; D not resolved. Germline-derived CDR1 and CDR2 are SGHDT and YYEEEE. The V end lost 3 bases, the J end lost 0 bases, and 13 bases lay between the germline ends. This CDR3 is built from 17 residues. The CDR3 spells CASSSMHSNSYNSPLHF. CDR3 DNA sequence: TGTGCCAGCAGCTCGATGCACAGCAACTCCTATAATTCACCCCTCCACTTT.

The chain recombines TRBV19 with TRBJ2-1; maybe TRBD1 (5 bases). The CDR3 spans 14 residues. CDR1 and CDR2 from the germline V gene are LNHDA and SQIVND (reference sequence). The V end was cut by 1 base, the J end by 6 bases, with 10 bases between. CDR3 nucleotide sequence: TGTGCCAGTAGTATAGGGGTGACAGTCAATGAGCAGTTCTTC. It specifies CASSIGVTVNEQFF.

The V gene is TRBV19, the J gene TRBJ2-1, with TRBD2 matching over 7 bases. This CDR3 is 15 amino acids long. Germline V lookup: CDR1 LNHDA, CDR2 SQIVND (reference sequence). V lost 3 bases to trimming and J lost 5 bases; unmatched junction nucleotides: 7. The CDR3 here is CASSIGGGGNNEQFF. The CDR3 DNA reads as TGTGCCAGTAGTATTGGCGGGGGAGGAAACAATGAGCAGTTCTTC.

V gene TRBV19 combines with J gene TRBJ1-1; the match to TRBD1 covers 7 bases. The CDR3 is 13 residues long. From germline, CDR1 is LNHDA and CDR2 SQIVND (reference sequence). V shed 5 bases and J 8 bases; nucleotides not matched to a gene: 8. The CDR3 spells CASSLRQGKEAFF. In DNA, the CDR3 is TGTGCCAGTAGTCTTCGACAGGGAAAGGAAGCTTTCTTT.

This clone was observed a few times. This chain connects TRBV5-1 to TRBJ2-2; possibly TRBD2 for D (7 bases). Germline assignment: CDR1 SGHRS and CDR2 YFSETQ. The CDR3 is 15 amino acids. V lost 6 bases and J lost 3, with 15 bases in between. The CDR3 is CASKLWGGDTGELFF. DNA for the CDR3: TGCGCCAGCAAATTGTGGGGGGGCGACACCGGGGAGCTGTTTTTT.

The chain is built from TRBV7-3 and TRBJ2-5; TRBD1 matches at 8 bases. CDR3 length equals 16 residues. The trim removed 5 bases at V and 5 bases at J, leaving 13 bases unmatched. Germline V CDR1 and CDR2: SGHTA, FQGTGA. DNA for the CDR3: TGTGCCAGCAGCCAAAGTGGGGACAGGCGGTGGGAGACCCAGTACTTC. Protein: CASSQSGDRRWETQYF.

This clone was recorded once. The gene calls are TRBV2 and TRBJ2-7, with 7 bases fitting TRBD1. The CDR3 is 14 residues long. Germline CDR1 is SNHLY and CDR2 is FYNNEI. V was clipped by 8 bases and J by 0 bases; unmatched bases: 7. The CDR3 loop is CASLGTESSYEQYF. The DNA for the CDR3 is TGTGCCAGCCTCGGGACAGAGAGCTCCTACGAGCAGTACTTC.

The chain is built from TRBV4-3 and TRBJ1-5; weak D call: TRBD1 (6 bases). CDR1 is LGHNA and CDR2 is YSLEER in the germline V gene. The V end lost 2 bases, the J end lost 2 bases, and 13 bases lay between the germline ends. This CDR3 is 16 amino acids long. CDR3 DNA sequence: TGCGCCAGCAGCCAAATCAGGGGAGTAGGCAATCAGCCCCAGCATTTT. It encodes CASSQIRGVGNQPQHF.

CDR3 loop: CASSPPGGEANVLTF. The CDR3 DNA is TGTGCCAGCTCACCACCCGGAGGGGAAGCCAACGTCCTGACTTTC. V usage is TRBV18 and J usage is TRBJ2-6, with D possibly being TRBD2 (6 bases). The V and J ends lost 0 bases and 7 bases respectively, with 10 bases between them. The CDR3 is made up of 15 amino acids. The V gene's germline CDR1 is KGHSH and CDR2 LQKENI.

V and J are TRBV24-1 and TRBJ1-5; D possibly corresponds to TRBD1 (6 bases). Trimming left V 3 bases short and J 0 bases short, with 14 bases between. Germline CDR1 reads KGHDR; CDR2 reads SFDVKD. This CDR3 is built from 17 residues. The CDR3 loop is CATSDLPDRYSNQPQHF. CDR3 sequence (DNA): TGTGCCACCAGTGATCTACCGGACAGATATAGCAATCAGCCCCAGCATTTT.

This clone was seen once. The chain has TRBV9 and TRBJ1-2; 8 bases map to TRBD1. The J segment lost 8 bases and the V segment lost 3 bases, leaving 12 bases of the junction unmatched. In germline, CDR1 is SGDLS, CDR2 YYNGEE. The CDR3 spans 15 residues. CDR3 in DNA: TGTGCCAGCAGCGACCGGACAGGGACCTATCGGGGCTACACCTTC. This gives the protein CASSDRTGTYRGYTF. The complete variable domain, with remaining parts taken from reference TRBV9 and TRBJ1-2, reads DSGVTQTPKHLITATGQRVTLRCSPRSGDLSVYWYQQSLDQGLQFLIQYYNGEERAKGNILERFSAQQFPDLHSELNLSSLELGDSALYFCASSDRTGTYRGYTFGSGTRLTVV.

The chain recombines TRBV6-2 or TRBV6-3 with TRBJ1-2, with TRBD1 matching 8 bases. CDR1 is MNHEY, CDR2 SVGEGT, per germline. The CDR3 covers 14 residues. V shed 5 bases and J 4 bases; nucleotides not matched to a gene: 6. The DNA of the CDR3 is TGTGCCAGCAGTCCCGACGGGACAGGCTATGGCTACACCTTC. Its translation is CASSPDGTGYGYTF.

The chain couples TRBV5-4 to TRBJ2-7, with a possible D match to TRBD1 (6 bases). Trimming removed 4 bases at V and 2 bases at J, with 13 bases between. The CDR3 length is 14 residues. The germline CDR1 and CDR2 sequences are SGHNT and YYREEE (reference sequence). CDR3 nucleotides: TGTGCCAGCAGCACCCGACAGGACACCTACGAGCAGTACTTC. Residues: CASSTRQDTYEQYF. Full variable domain (rest looked up from reference TRBV5-4 and TRBJ2-7): ETGVTQSPTHLIKTRGQQVTLRCSSQSGHNTVSWYQQALGQGPQFIFQYYREEENGRGNFPPRFSGLQFPNYSSELNVNALELDDSALYLCASSTRQDTYEQYFGPGTRLTVT.

The chain is built from TRBV5-1 and TRBJ2-3; D unclear. The CDR3 totals 14 residues. Germline V gene data show CDR1 as SGHRS and CDR2 as YFSETQ. Trimming took off 4 bases at V and 0 bases at J, with 9 bases between the two ends. The CDR3 DNA is TGCGCCAGCAGCCCGAGAAGTAGCACAGATACGCAGTATTTT. This gives the protein CASSPRSSTDTQYF.

This chain connects TRBV5-1 to TRBJ2-7, with D perhaps TRBD1 (6 bases). The CDR3 runs 14 residues. The V and J ends lost 2 bases and 2 bases respectively, with 11 bases between them. Germline V lookup: CDR1 SGHRS, CDR2 YFSETQ. The CDR3 sequence: CASSLRTVTYEQYF. The CDR3 DNA follows: TGCGCCAGCAGCTTACGGACAGTAACCTACGAGCAGTACTTC.

The chain is built from TRBV7-2 and TRBJ2-3, with a weak D call TRBD1 (6 bases). V shed 0 bases and J shed 6 bases, with 10 bases lying between them. The CDR3 consists of 14 residues. Germline loops: CDR1 SGHTA, CDR2 FQGNSA. The CDR3 here is CASSLARGADTQYF. DNA of the CDR3: TGTGCCAGCAGCTTAGCCAGGGGTGCCGATACGCAGTATTTT.

The table lists this clone with a count of one. The chain is built from TRBV15 and TRBJ2-3, with 11 bases aligning to TRBD2. Germline loops: CDR1 LNHNV, CDR2 YYDKDF (reference sequence). This CDR3 has 18 amino acids. With 0 bases clipped from V and 4 bases from J, the junction kept 9 bases outside the gene matches. CDR3: CATSRDYASGGLADTQYF. CDR3 DNA: TGTGCCACCAGCAGAGATTATGCTAGCGGGGGGTTGGCAGATACGCAGTATTTT. The variable domain in full, with the rest retrieved from reference TRBV15 and TRBJ2-3, is DAMVIQNPRYQVTQFGKPVTLSCSQTLNHNVMYWYQQKSSQAPKLLFHYYDKDFNNEADTPDNFQSRRPNTSFCFLDIRSPGLGDTAMYLCATSRDYASGGLADTQYFGPGTRLTVL.

The chain uses TRBV25-1 and TRBJ1-4, with 7 bases matching TRBD1. After removal of 0 bases from V and 8 bases from J, the junction contained 9 bases not matched to a gene. This CDR3 is 16 amino acids long. CDR1 MGHDK and CDR2 SYGVNS come from the germline V gene. In nucleotides, the CDR3 is TGTGCCAGCAGTGAATATATTTCGACAGGGAGAGAAAAACTGTTTTTT. Translation gives CASSEYISTGREKLFF.

The rearrangement links TRBV13 to TRBJ1-1; D unclear. The CDR3 spans 14 residues. V was shortened by 3 bases and J by 2 bases, with 10 bases between the two germline ends. Germline assignment: CDR1 PRHDT and CDR2 FYEKMQ (reference sequence). CDR3 sequence: CASSFPTQNTEAFF. For the CDR3, the DNA is TGTGCCAGCAGCTTTCCTACCCAAAACACTGAAGCTTTCTTT.

V gene TRBV7-6 combines with J gene TRBJ2-2, with D tentatively TRBD2 (6 bases). Germline CDR1 is SGHVS and CDR2 is FNYEAQ. The CDR3 consists of 14 residues. V was trimmed by 1 base and J by 5 bases, leaving 8 bases between them. CDR3 protein: CASSLVEGTGELFF. The CDR3 nucleotides are TGTGCCAGCAGCTTAGTGGAGGGAACCGGGGAGCTGTTTTTT.

The V call is TRBV27, the J call TRBJ1-3, with D unclear. V gave up 2 bases and J gave up 0 bases, with 8 bases separating them. CDR3 size: 15 residues. CDR1 MNHEY and CDR2 SMNVEV come from the germline V gene (reference sequence). The CDR3 protein is CASSLTAASGNTIYF. CDR3 coding DNA: TGTGCCAGCAGTTTAACGGCGGCCTCTGGAAACACCATATATTTT.

V gene TRBV5-3 combines with J gene TRBJ2-1; 7 bases match TRBD1. TRBV5-3 is given ORF status, its function remaining uncertain. The CDR3 contains 14 residues. J lost 4 bases, V lost 2 bases, and 3 bases had no gene match. The CDR3 loop reads CARSLGGVYNEQFF. CDR3 coding DNA: TGTGCCAGAAGCTTAGGGGGCGTTTACAATGAGCAGTTCTTC.

The chain combines TRBV19 with TRBJ2-4; 9 bases fit TRBD1. J lost 7 bases, V lost 5 bases, and 6 bases had no gene match. The germline CDR1 and CDR2 sequences are LNHDA and SQIVND (reference sequence). This CDR3 is 14 amino acids long. The CDR3 loop is CASSLTDRGNIQYF. In DNA form, the CDR3 reads TGTGCCAGTAGTCTCACAGACAGGGGGAACATTCAGTACTTC.